The 11 T cell receptor beta chains in this list originate from one sample, sequenced in a study of cytomegalovirus exposure and HLA in healthy donors. Sequenced by immunoSEQ multiplex PCR; TCRdb stores in-frame clones only, minus some. The sample lists hundreds of thousands of clones; 65% to 85% were seen once. The sequenced material came from PBMCs. The receptors were sampled from a woman aged 25 to 39 in good health and CMV-seropositive.

This clone was picked up a small number of times. V usage is TRBV7-2 and J usage is TRBJ1-2, with D unresolved. The V gene lost 0 bases and the J gene lost 2 bases, with 7 bases spanning the gap. Germline V CDR1 and CDR2: SGHTA, FQGNSA. The CDR3 is made up of 14 amino acids. In DNA, the CDR3 is TGTGCCAGCAGCTTAGCCGGAGGAAACTATGGCTACACCTTC. Its translation is CASSLAGGNYGYTF.

CDR3 nucleotides: TGCGCCAGCAGCCAAGATCCCGGCCAAGAGACCCAGTACTTC. This encodes CASSQDPGQETQYF. The genes are TRBV4-1 and TRBJ2-5; D ambiguous. This CDR3 contains 14 residues. Germline CDR1 and CDR2: MGHRA and YSYEKL. V was clipped by 0 bases and J by 1 base, with 6 bases between them.

The chain has TRBV30 and TRBJ1-1; D uncertain. Trimming took 4 bases from V and 0 from J, leaving 9 bases between them. Germline V lookup: CDR1 GTSNPN, CDR2 SVGIG (reference sequence). The CDR3 runs to 13 residues. The CDR3: CAWKGPLNTEAFF. CDR3 DNA: TGTGCCTGGAAAGGACCCTTGAACACTGAAGCTTTCTTT.

This clone was recorded a few times. The chain joins TRBV7-9 to TRBJ2-2; 8 positions agree with TRBD2. Germline V gene sequence: CDR1 SEHNR, CDR2 FQNEAQ (reference sequence). The CDR3 is 15 residues long. Unmatched junction bases numbered 6, after V lost 4 bases and J lost 5 bases. CDR3 DNA sequence: TGTGCCAGCAGCTCGCCCGGGACTAGAACCGGGGAGCTGTTTTTT. Translating it yields CASSSPGTRTGELFF.

This clone has a handful of counts. This chain uses TRBV28 with TRBJ2-7; D perhaps matches TRBD1 (5 bases). The germline gives CDR1 MDHEN, CDR2 SYDVKM. CDR3 length: 16 amino acids. The V gene lost 1 base and the J gene lost 5 bases, with 18 bases spanning the gap. The DNA for the CDR3 is TGTGCCAGCAGTTTATTGGGTCGCTCAGGGAACGACGAGCAGTACTTC. Its translation: CASSLLGRSGNDEQYF. The full variable domain, rest sourced from reference TRBV28 and TRBJ2-7, is DVKVTQSSRYLVKRTGEKVFLECVQDMDHENMFWYRQDPGLGLRLIYFSYDVKMKEKGDIPEGYSVSREKKERFSLILESASTNQTSMYLCASSLLGRSGNDEQYFGPGTRLTVT.

This clone has a handful of counts. The chain has TRBV6-1 and TRBJ1-2; 8 bases map to TRBD1. The CDR3 extends over 14 amino acids. J lost 2 bases, V lost 8 bases, and 7 bases had no gene match. Germline assignment: CDR1 MNHNS and CDR2 SASEGT. The CDR3 nucleotides read TGTGCCAGCCGGAGACAGGGGACCAACTATGGCTACACCTTC. This codes for CASRRQGTNYGYTF.

V usage is TRBV9 and J usage is TRBJ2-1; TRBD2 agrees at 7 bases. Germline assignment: CDR1 SGDLS and CDR2 YYNGEE. V trimming: 2 bases; J trimming: 0 bases; junction bases outside the gene matches: 5. This CDR3 has 16 residues. DNA of the CDR3: TGTGCCAGCAGCGTGTCCGGGGGGAGCTCCTACAATGAGCAGTTCTTC. It codes for CASSVSGGSSYNEQFF. The whole variable domain, remainder taken from reference TRBV9 and TRBJ2-1, is DSGVTQTPKHLITATGQRVTLRCSPRSGDLSVYWYQQSLDQGLQFLIQYYNGEERAKGNILERFSAQQFPDLHSELNLSSLELGDSALYFCASSVSGGSSYNEQFFGPGTRLTVL.

The V call is TRBV9, the J call TRBJ1-1; D is ambiguous. This CDR3 spans 14 amino acids. Trimming took 0 bases from V and 3 from J, leaving 9 bases between them. Germline V lookup: CDR1 SGDLS, CDR2 YYNGEE. The DNA of the CDR3 is TGTGCCAGCAGCGTAGGGAACGGTGACACTGAAGCTTTCTTT. Protein: CASSVGNGDTEAFF.

The rearrangement links TRBV5-1 to TRBJ1-1; D remains unclear. Trimming took 0 bases from V and 1 from J, leaving 22 bases between them. Germline loops: CDR1 SGHRS, CDR2 YFSETQ. This CDR3 is 19 amino acids long. The CDR3 sequence: CASSLGEFHVGWGNTEAFF. The DNA of the CDR3 is TGCGCCAGCAGCTTGGGAGAGTTCCATGTTGGATGGGGGAACACTGAAGCTTTCTTT.

J is TRBJ1-1 and V is TRBV7-2; 9 bases are a match to TRBD1. The CDR3 has 14 residues. The germline CDR1 and CDR2 sequences are SGHTA and FQGNSA. Trimming took 5 bases from V and 4 from J; bases not matched to a gene: 5. The CDR3 nucleotides read TGTGCCAGCAGCCGACAGGGGGAAGTCACTGAAGCTTTCTTT. Translated, it gives CASSRQGEVTEAFF.

This rearrangement joins TRBV7-6 to TRBJ1-3; TRBD1 aligns across 8 bases. V was pared by 3 bases and J by 4 bases, with 11 bases of the junction left unmatched. This CDR3 has 17 residues. CDR1 SGHVS and CDR2 FNYEAQ come from the germline V gene. As DNA, the CDR3 is TGTGCCAGCAGCTTGTCACGGCGACAGGGGCTAGGAAACACCATATATTTT. Translation: CASSLSRRQGLGNTIYF.